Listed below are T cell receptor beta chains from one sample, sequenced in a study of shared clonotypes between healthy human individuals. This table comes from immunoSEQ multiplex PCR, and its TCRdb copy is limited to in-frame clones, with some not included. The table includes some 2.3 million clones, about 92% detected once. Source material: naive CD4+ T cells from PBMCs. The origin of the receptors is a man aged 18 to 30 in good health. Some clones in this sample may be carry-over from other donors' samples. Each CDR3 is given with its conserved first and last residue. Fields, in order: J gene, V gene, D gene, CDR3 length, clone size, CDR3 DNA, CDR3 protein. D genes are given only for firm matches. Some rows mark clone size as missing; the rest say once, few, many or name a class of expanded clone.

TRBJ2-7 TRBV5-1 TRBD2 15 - TGCGCCAGCAGCTTGGTAGCGGGGAGCTCCTACGAGCAGTACTTC CASSLVAGSSYEQYF
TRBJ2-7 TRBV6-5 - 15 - TGTGCCAGCAGTACCGGCCAGGACGGATCCTACGAGCAGTACTTC CASSTGQDGSYEQYF
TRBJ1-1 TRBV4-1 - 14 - TGCGCCAGCAGCCCGGGGAGGGGGGGTACTGAAGCTTTCTTT CASSPGRGGTEAFF
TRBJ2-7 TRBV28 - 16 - TGTGCCAGCACCGTCGGGGGCCCCACGGCATCCTACGAGCAGTACTTC CASTVGGPTASYEQYF
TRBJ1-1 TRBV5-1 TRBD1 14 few TGCGCCAGCACTACCGGGACAGGGAACACTGAAGCTTTCTTT CASTTGTGNTEAFF
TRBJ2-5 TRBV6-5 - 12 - TGTGCCAGCAGTCGGGTCCGAGAGACCCAGTACTTC CASSRVRETQYF
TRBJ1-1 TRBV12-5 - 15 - TGTGCTAGTGGTTTTTCGCAAGGGGGGAACACTGAAGCTTTCTTT CASGFSQGGNTEAFF
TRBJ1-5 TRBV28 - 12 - TGTGCCAGTCTGGTGGGCAATCAGCCCCAGCATTTT CASLVGNQPQHF
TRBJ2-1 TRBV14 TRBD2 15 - TGTGCCAGCAGCCAAACAGCGGGAGGGTACAATGAGCAGTTCTTC CASSQTAGGYNEQFF
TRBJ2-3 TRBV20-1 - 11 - TGCAGTGCTAGTCGGCGGGGTACGCAGTATTTT CSASRRGTQYF
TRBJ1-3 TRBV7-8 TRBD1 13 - TGTGCCAGCAGCTTGGGACAGGGAAACACCATATATTTT CASSLGQGNTIYF
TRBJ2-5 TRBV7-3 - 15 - TGTGCCAGCAGCCCAAACCGGGGAAACCAAGAGACCCAGTACTTC CASSPNRGNQETQYF
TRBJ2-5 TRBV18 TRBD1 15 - TGTGCCAGCTCACTTACGACAGGGGGCTGGGAGACCCAGTACTTC CASSLTTGGWETQYF
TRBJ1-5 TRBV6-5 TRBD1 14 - TGTGCCAGCATGGACAGGAACCGCAATCAGCCCCAGCATTTT CASMDRNRNQPQHF
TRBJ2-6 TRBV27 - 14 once TGTGCCAGCCCTCGGAGCTCTGGGGCCAACGTCCTGACTTTC CASPRSSGANVLTF
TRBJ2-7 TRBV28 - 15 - TGTGCCAGCAGTTCCCCCGGGGGCCTCTCCTACGAGCAGTACTTC CASSSPGGLSYEQYF
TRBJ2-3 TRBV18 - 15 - TGTGCCAGCTCACTCCGACAGGTTGGGGCAGATACGCAGTATTTT CASSLRQVGADTQYF
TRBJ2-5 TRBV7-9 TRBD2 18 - TGTGCCAGCAGCTTACTTTATGTGGCTAGCGGGGGCAAAGAGACCCAGTACTTC CASSLLYVASGGKETQYF
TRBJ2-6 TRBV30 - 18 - TGTGCCTACCTCTCCGATAGGGGACGGCTACGGGGGGCCAACGTCCTGACTTTC CAYLSDRGRLRGANVLTF
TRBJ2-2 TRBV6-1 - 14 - TGTGCCATCAGCTCAGTTTGGGCCACCGGGGAGCTGTTTTTT CAISSVWATGELFF
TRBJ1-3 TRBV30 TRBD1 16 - TGTGCCTGGAGCTCCTGGCTTACGGGACAGCGGGACACCATATATTTT CAWSSWLTGQRDTIYF
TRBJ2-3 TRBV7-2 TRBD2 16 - TGTGCCAGCAGCTCCCGGACTAGCGGGAGGATAGATACGCAGTATTTT CASSSRTSGRIDTQYF
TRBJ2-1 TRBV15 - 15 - TGTGCCACCAGCAGCCCGGAGTGGGGGGACAATGAGCAGTTCTTC CATSSPEWGDNEQFF
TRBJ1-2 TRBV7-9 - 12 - TGTGCCAGCAGCTTCAGCGTCGACGGCTACACCTTC CASSFSVDGYTF
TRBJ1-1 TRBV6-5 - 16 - TGTGCCAGCAGTTACGGGCCACGCGGCCTGAACACTGAAGCTTTCTTT CASSYGPRGLNTEAFF
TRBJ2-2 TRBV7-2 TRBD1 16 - TGTGCCAGCAGCCTTCAGGGACAGGGGAACACCGGGGAGCTGTTTTTT CASSLQGQGNTGELFF
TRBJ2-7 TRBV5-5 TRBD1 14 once TGTGCCAGCAGCTTTCAGGGGGCTTTTTACGAGCAGTACTTC CASSFQGAFYEQYF
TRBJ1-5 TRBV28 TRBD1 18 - TGTGCCAGCAGCCCTTCAATTATATCGGGACAGTACAATCAGCCCCAGCATTTT CASSPSIISGQYNQPQHF
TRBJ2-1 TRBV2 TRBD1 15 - TGTGCCAGCAGTGAAACAGGGGGCGCCTACAATGAGCAGTTCTTC CASSETGGAYNEQFF
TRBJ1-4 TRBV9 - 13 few TGTGCCAGCAGCGTAGAGGAAGGGGAAAAACTGTTTTTT CASSVEEGEKLFF
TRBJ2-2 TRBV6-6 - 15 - TGTGCCAGCACCACAAGACTCTCGAACACCGGGGAGCTGTTTTTT CASTTRLSNTGELFF
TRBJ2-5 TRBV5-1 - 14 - TGCGCCAGCAGCTTGGTGGGGTCCCAAGAGACCCAGTACTTC CASSLVGSQETQYF
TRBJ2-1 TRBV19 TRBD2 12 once TGTGCCAGTAGTATAACTAGCGTTGAGCAGTTCTTC CASSITSVEQFF
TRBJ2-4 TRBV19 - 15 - TGTGCCAGTACCGAAGTCGGGGCCGGAGAAAACATTCAGTACTTC CASTEVGAGENIQYF
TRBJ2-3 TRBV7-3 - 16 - TGTGCCAGCAGCTTACTAGGGGGAGGAGGGACAGATACGCAGTATTTT CASSLLGGGGTDTQYF
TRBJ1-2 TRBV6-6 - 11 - TGTGCCAGCAGTTCAAGGGAAGGCTACACCTTC CASSSREGYTF
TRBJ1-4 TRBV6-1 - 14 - TGTGCCACCTTCCGGGTGGGACCCCCGGAAAAACTGTTTTTT CATFRVGPPEKLFF
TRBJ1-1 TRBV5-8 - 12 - TGTGCCAGCAGCCCACTAGTGTCTGAAGCTTTCTTT CASSPLVSEAFF
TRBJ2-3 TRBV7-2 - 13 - TGTGCCAGCAGCTTAGGGAGATCAGATACGCAGTATTTT CASSLGRSDTQYF
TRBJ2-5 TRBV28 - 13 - TGTGCCAGCAGAGACAGGTTCCAAGAGACCCAGTACTTC CASRDRFQETQYF
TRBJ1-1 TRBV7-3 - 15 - TGTGCCAGCAGCTTAGTCGGGGGCGGTGGCACTGAAGCTTTCTTT CASSLVGGGGTEAFF
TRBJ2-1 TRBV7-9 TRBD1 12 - TGTGCCACCAAGACAGGGGATGGTGAGCAGTTCTTC CATKTGDGEQFF
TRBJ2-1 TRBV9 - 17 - TGTGCCAGCAGCGTAGGGATTGGGGGGAGAGGGAACGATGAGCAGTTCTTC CASSVGIGGRGNDEQFF
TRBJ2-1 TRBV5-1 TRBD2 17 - TGCGCCAGCAGCTTGCTAGCGGGAGGGATCTCCTACAATGAGCAGTTCTTC CASSLLAGGISYNEQFF
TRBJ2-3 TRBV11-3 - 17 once TGTGCCAGCAGTCCCGGGTGGAGAGGTCCCAACACAGATACGCAGTATTTT CASSPGWRGPNTDTQYF
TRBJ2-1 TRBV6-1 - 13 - TGTGCCAGCGTGACGGAAACCTACAATGAGCAGTTCTTC CASVTETYNEQFF